The source of this TCR beta chain is a study of T cells in Graves' hyperthyroidism and ophthalmopathy (dated by TCRdb to the late 2010s). In the study overall: Peripheral blood samples were taken at the time of initial diagnosis, prior to any treatment. A discovery cohort of approximately 97 patients, roughly 45 with Graves' ophthalmopathy and approximately 60 with stable Graves' hyperthyroidism, was used to find distinguishing TCR V-J signatures. Prospective prediction of ophthalmopathy was tested in an independent validation cohort consisting of roughly 20 hyperthyroidism patients and around 16 patients who later progressed to ophthalmopathy. The 85 to 100 discovery patients were divided at random into training and test sets in a 7:3 ratio. Thyroid tissue and blood T-cell repertoires from about 6 Graves' hyperthyroidism patients were also compared in the study. Following sampling, methimazole starting at 30 mg daily was given to hyperthyroidism patients, and high-dose intravenous methylprednisolone was given to ophthalmopathy patients. The paper describes TCR Vbeta CDR3 sequencing of 130 to 150 peripheral blood samples, made up of approximately 40 ophthalmopathy patients, around 78 hyperthyroidism patients and 17 progressor patients.

The paper as a whole reports these results and caveats: Blood samples also contained most of the expanded thyroid clonotypes (frequency above 0.001), which suggests that blood repertoires may reflect thyroid immune responses. No statistical method was used to set the sample size in advance, and investigators knew the group allocation. In cross-validation, a model built on a 13 V-J signature told ophthalmopathy apart from stable hyperthyroidism with about 90% sensitivity and roughly 82% specificity, and in testing the same model reached 80%/75%. During validation, the model predicted progression to ophthalmopathy a median of approximately 6.5 months ahead of onset, with approximately 71% sensitivity and more than 72% specificity.

The TCR beta CDR3 regions were amplified from the RNA transcripts. The first round of RT-PCR for the TCR CDR3 was performed with the HTBI primer set and the Qiagen OneStep RT-PCR kit. Libraries were constructed in a second round of multiplex PCR, after which size selection and purification were performed. Libraries were sequenced paired-end with 100 bp reads on an Illumina HiSeq2000. The published analysis was carried out like this. SOAPnuke was used to process the raw data, removing reads that contained adapters or uncalled bases, had a mean Phred below 15, or lacked an exact match to the constant primer or identifier. High-quality paired reads were merged using COPE v1.2.5, and each unique nucleotide sequence was defined as a clonotype. MiTCR v1.1 was used to align clonotypes to the IMGT TRBV, TRBD and TRBJ reference segments. Only V-J combinations with frequency above 0.0001, covering about 99% of repertoires, were analysed. The TCS score was defined as the ratio of F50 (clonal expansion) to E x V (chaos), calculated using BLOSUM62-based TCRdist between CDR3 peptides within each V-J. Welch's t-statistics and random forest reduced 450 to 600 V-J features to about 12, which were used in a naive Bayes classifier (R e1071). The raw public data were reprocessed by TCRdb itself: fastp quality trimming at Q25, MiXCR clonotype calling, in-frame beta chains only. Rows with a matching CDR3 protein are joined into one entry that keeps the most common DNA and genes. For this entry, the V and J calls and clone size follow TCRdb and not the study's own pipeline. This sample lists under 750,000 distinct CDR3 sequences; approximately 18% were detected once. Roughly 17% of the sample lies in the top ten.

Hyperthyroidism patients were newly diagnosed, had a disease duration of under 2 months, and were aged 18 to 65 years. Patients with uncontrolled infections, other autoimmune diseases, pregnancy or lactation were excluded. Clinical symptoms, serum thyroxine and TRAb, thyroid ultrasound, and orbital computed tomography formed the basis for the diagnoses. For progressor patients, blood was drawn at the first diagnosis of hyperthyroidism, before any ophthalmopathy symptoms had appeared. PBMCs were isolated from about 9.2 ml of fresh peripheral blood by Ficoll-Paque density gradient centrifugation. Progressor patients were first diagnosed with Graves' hyperthyroidism and then developed ophthalmopathy during follow-up. Trizol reagent was used to extract total RNA, and RNA quality was then checked on an Agilent 2100 Bioanalyzer. The CDR3 spans 17 residues, from the cysteine through the phenylalanine. Just the 51-base CDR3 DNA is kept, in frame starting at base 1. For CDR1 and CDR2, the germline V gene (reference sequence) lists LGHDT and YNNKEL. Trimming takes 6 bases off V and 4 bases off J; junction bases not matched to a gene: 16.

This clonotype was counted ten times or more. The antigen it recognizes is unknown. Base qualities were left out, and no much larger clone turns up one base away. The source material was blood. The chain is assembled from TRBV3-1 and TRBJ2-5; 8 nucleotides in the junction match TRBD2. The receptor was derived from a woman aged 50 to 60 with Graves' hyperthyroidism that later progressed to Graves' ophthalmopathy. CDR3 protein: CASRRESGAGARETQYF. The bases are TGTGCCAGCAGGCGTGAATCGGGAGCGGGGGCCAGAGAGACCCAGTACTTC.